This passage covers 14 T cell receptor beta chains from one sample sequenced in a study of blood T cell repertoires in COVID-19. Generated by immunoSEQ multiplex PCR, the TCRdb table keeps only in-frame clones and is missing some. The sample carries about 58,000 clones, 78% recorded once. Sequencing was done on a sample of peripheral blood. These receptors came from a human donor in a cohort sampled during active COVID-19.

CDR3 nucleotide sequence: TGTGCCAGCAGTACCAGGACAGGGGTTTACGAGCAGTACTTC. It yields the protein CASSTRTGVYEQYF. The chain recombines TRBV25-1 with TRBJ2-7; TRBD1 aligns across 9 bases. With V trimmed by 5 bases and J by 4 bases, 6 bases remained unmatched. Germline V lookup: CDR1 MGHDK, CDR2 SYGVNS. This CDR3 has 14 residues.

This clone was seen just once. V is TRBV5-1 and J is TRBJ2-2; unclear D gene. CDR3 size: 14 residues. Trimming took 3 bases from V and 1 from J, leaving 7 bases between them. Germline values: CDR1 SGHRS, CDR2 YFSETQ. The DNA for the CDR3 is TGCGCCAGCAGCTCCCCCATGAACACCGGGGAGCTGTTTTTT. Protein: CASSSPMNTGELFF.

The chain has TRBV30 and TRBJ1-4; D gene unclear. This CDR3 has 12 amino acids. Germline CDR1 reads GTSNPN; CDR2 reads SVGIG (reference sequence). The V end lost 2 bases, the J end lost 8 bases, and 9 bases lay between the germline ends. CDR3 nucleotide sequence: TGTGCCTGGAGTAGGTTGCGGGAAAAACTGTTTTTT. The encoded protein is CAWSRLREKLFF.

V usage is TRBV11-2 and J usage is TRBJ2-5, with TRBD2 identical over 10 bases. There are 15 residues in the CDR3. J gave up 5 bases and V 2 bases, and 5 bases lay outside the gene matches. CDR1 is SGHAT and CDR2 is FQNNGV in the germline V gene. The CDR3, as DNA: TGTGCCAGCAGCTTAACTAGCGGGGTCTTTGAGACCCAGTACTTC. Its translation is CASSLTSGVFETQYF.

The gene calls are TRBV9 and TRBJ2-7, with TRBD2 matching over 9 bases. The CDR3 is 15 amino acids. Germline assignment: CDR1 SGDLS and CDR2 YYNGEE. With V trimmed by 0 bases and J by 7 bases, 8 bases remained unmatched. CDR3 sequence (DNA): TGTGCCAGCAGCGTAGAGGGCGGGAGGGCCCGGGAGCAGTACTTC. This sequence encodes CASSVEGGRAREQYF.

The chain couples TRBV14 to TRBJ2-5, with 11 bases identical to TRBD1. Germline CDR1 SGHDN, CDR2 FVKESK. The CDR3 is 16 residues long. Trimming cost V 2 bases and J 3 bases; bases outside gene matches: 5. CDR3 residues: CASSQTLGQGEETQYF. DNA for the CDR3: TGTGCCAGCAGCCAAACACTGGGACAGGGGGAAGAGACCCAGTACTTC.

This chain connects TRBV7-9 to TRBJ2-7; possibly TRBD2 for D (6 bases). The germline CDR1 and CDR2 sequences are SEHNR and FQNEAQ (reference sequence). Trimming stripped 3 bases from V and 2 bases from J, with 8 bases between. The CDR3 runs to 13 residues. CDR3 amino acids: CASSFGGTYEQYF. CDR3 DNA: TGTGCCAGCAGCTTCGGAGGGACCTACGAGCAGTACTTC.

The chain uses TRBV7-8 and TRBJ1-4, with 8 bases matching TRBD1. Germline-derived CDR1 and CDR2 are SGHVS and FQNEAQ. The CDR3 consists of 14 residues. Losses at the gene ends were 5 bases for V and 9 bases for J; bases not matched to a gene: 8. The CDR3 DNA reads as TGTGCCAGCAGCCCCGACAGGGGTGGGAAAAAACTGTTTTTT. Translated: CASSPDRGGKKLFF. Drawing the rest from reference TRBV7-8 and TRBJ1-4, the complete variable domain is GAGVSQSPRYKVAKRGQDVALRCDPISGHVSLFWYQQALGQGPEFLTYFQNEAQLDKSGLPSDRFFAERPEGSVSTLKIQRTQQEDSAVYLCASSPDRGGKKLFFGSGTQLSVL.

The V call is TRBV28, the J call TRBJ2-7, with a weak D call TRBD1 (6 bases). Germline CDR1 reads MDHEN; CDR2 reads SYDVKM. The CDR3 sequence is 16 residues long. V was trimmed by 4 bases and J by 0 bases, leaving 16 bases between them. The CDR3 region has the DNA TGTGCCAGCAGTTCACCTGACAGGAGCTACTCCTACGAGCAGTACTTC. It encodes CASSSPDRSYSYEQYF.

This clone was recorded only once. The chain recombines TRBV9 with TRBJ2-6; TRBD1 matches at 7 bases. Germline assignment: CDR1 SGDLS and CDR2 YYNGEE. This CDR3 has 16 amino acids. V gave up 3 bases and J gave up 4 bases; unmatched junction bases: 7. The CDR3 DNA reads as TGTGCCAGCAGCGCTCACACAGGGGTCGGGGCCAACGTCCTGACTTTC. Protein sequence: CASSAHTGVGANVLTF.

The chain joins TRBV9 to TRBJ2-5, with 7 bases fitting TRBD1. Trimming cost V 2 bases and J 5 bases; bases outside gene matches: 9. From germline, CDR1 is SGDLS and CDR2 YYNGEE. This CDR3 has 15 residues. Here the CDR3 DNA reads TGTGCCAGCAGCGTGGGACAGAACTTGCGGGAGACCCAGTACTTC. Amino acids: CASSVGQNLRETQYF.

J is TRBJ1-3 and V is TRBV28, with TRBD1 as a possible D gene (6 bases). CDR1 MDHEN and CDR2 SYDVKM come from the germline V gene. The CDR3 loop spans 15 amino acids. Trimming cost V 7 bases and J 2 bases, with 15 bases left between them. CDR3 nucleotide sequence: TGTGCCAGCACCCCTGGGGGGGCGACTGGAAACACCATATATTTT. It translates to CASTPGGATGNTIYF.

V usage is TRBV9 and J usage is TRBJ1-2, with 9 positions matching TRBD1. The germline gives CDR1 SGDLS, CDR2 YYNGEE. The CDR3 extends over 15 amino acids. Unmatched junction bases numbered 11, after V lost 4 bases and J lost 7 bases. CDR3 residues: CASSTRDRGSFGYTF. DNA for the CDR3: TGTGCCAGCAGCACTCGCGACAGGGGGAGCTTTGGCTACACCTTC.

CDR3 in amino acids: CASSTLNPYEQYF. CDR3 nucleotides: TGTGCCAGCAGCACACTAAATCCCTACGAGCAGTACTTC. The V and J genes are TRBV7-9 and TRBJ2-7; D not resolved. Per germline, CDR1 SEHNR and CDR2 FQNEAQ (reference sequence). This CDR3 has 13 amino acids. The V end was cut by 5 bases, the J end by 2 bases, with 10 bases between.